The 14 T cell receptor beta chains given below trace back to one sample, sequenced in a study of technical replicates of blood from a handful of donors. Generated by immunoSEQ multiplex PCR, the TCRdb table keeps only in-frame clones and is missing some. The sample lists tens of thousands of clones; 90% to 97% were seen once. Sequenced: T cells isolated from PBMCs. These receptors were collected from a human donor in good health.

The rearrangement links TRBV7-3 to TRBJ2-1; 7 positions match TRBD2. Germline V gene data show CDR1 as SGHTA and CDR2 as FQGTGA. J lost 4 bases, V lost 0 bases, and 3 bases had no gene match. The CDR3 is 15 amino acids. DNA of the CDR3: TGTGCCAGCAGCTTAACGGGAGGGCTTTACAATGAGCAGTTCTTC. This translates into CASSLTGGLYNEQFF.

This clone was detected only a few times. DNA for the CDR3: TGTGCCACCAGCAGAAGAGGAGGCACTGAAGCTTTCTTT. Translated: CATSRRGGTEAFF. J is TRBJ1-1 and V is TRBV15, with no clear D. CDR1 and CDR2 (germline): LNHNV, YYDKDF (reference sequence). This CDR3 is built from 13 residues. Trimming stripped 2 bases from V and 4 bases from J, with 8 bases between.

This chain connects TRBV30 to TRBJ2-7; maybe TRBD1 (6 bases). CDR1 and CDR2 (germline): GTSNPN, SVGIG (reference sequence). The CDR3 contains 12 residues. Trimming took 4 bases from V and 0 from J, leaving 7 bases between them. The CDR3 region has the DNA TGTGCCTGGACACAGGGCTCCTACGAGCAGTACTTC. Protein: CAWTQGSYEQYF.

This chain connects TRBV11-2 to TRBJ2-1, with 8 nucleotides matching TRBD2. V dropped 5 bases and J dropped 6; count of bases not matched to a gene: 6. The CDR3 spans 14 residues. From germline, CDR1 is SGHAT and CDR2 FQNNGV. CDR3 amino acids: CASSMYSGSNEQFF. The CDR3 DNA reads TGTGCCAGCAGCATGTACAGCGGGAGCAATGAGCAGTTCTTC.

The V and J genes are TRBV10-3 and TRBJ2-7; D perhaps matches TRBD1 (6 bases). This CDR3 contains 12 residues. V shed 5 bases and J shed 3 bases, with 8 bases lying between them. Germline values: CDR1 ENHRY, CDR2 SYGVKD. The CDR3 region has the DNA TGTGCCATCAGTACAGGGTACTACGAGCAGTACTTC. Translated, it gives CAISTGYYEQYF.

This chain connects TRBV7-9 to TRBJ2-1; 10 bases agree with TRBD2. This CDR3 region has 16 residues. Germline-derived CDR1 and CDR2 are SEHNR and FQNEAQ (reference sequence). V lost 4 bases and J lost 0; bases outside the gene matches: 3. This CDR3 is CASSYSSGSSYNEQFF. The CDR3 DNA follows: TGTGCCAGCAGCTACTCTAGCGGGAGCTCCTACAATGAGCAGTTCTTC. The variable domain in full, with the rest retrieved from reference TRBV7-9 and TRBJ2-1, is DTGVSQNPRHKITKRGQNVTFRCDPISEHNRLYWYRQTLGQGPEFLTYFQNEAQLEKSRLLSDRFSAERPKGSFSTLEIQRTEQGDSAMYLCASSYSSGSSYNEQFFGPGTRLTVL.

The V and J genes are TRBV6-5 and TRBJ2-7; 9 bases align to TRBD1. The CDR3 has 14 amino acids. Trimming took 5 bases from V and 5 from J; bases not matched to a gene: 7. CDR1 is MNHEY and CDR2 is SVGAGI in the germline V gene. The CDR3 nucleotides read TGTGCCAGCAGTACCAGGACAGGGGTGCACGAGCAGTACTTC. Protein: CASSTRTGVHEQYF.

The genes are TRBV6-5 and TRBJ1-6; no clear D gene. From germline, CDR1 is MNHEY and CDR2 SVGAGI. Trimming pared 6 bases from V and 0 bases from J, leaving 9 bases between. The CDR3 spans 15 residues. CDR3 coding DNA: TGTGCCAGCAGGGTCCGGGACTCCTATAATTCACCCCTCCACTTT. Encoded protein: CASRVRDSYNSPLHF.

The CDR3 DNA reads as TGCGCCAGCAGCCAAGAAACAGGGATAGGTCAGCCCCAGCATTTT. Residues: CASSQETGIGQPQHF. This chain uses TRBV4-1 with TRBJ1-5; tentative D call: TRBD1 (6 bases). Germline assignment: CDR1 MGHRA and CDR2 YSYEKL. V gave up 0 bases and J gave up 6 bases, with 12 bases separating them. The CDR3 is 15 amino acids.

The chain employs TRBV28 and TRBJ1-1; D unresolved. Trimming removed 5 bases from V and 8 bases from J, with 18 bases in between. Germline V lookup: CDR1 MDHEN, CDR2 SYDVKM. The CDR3 covers 14 residues. The CDR3 spells CASSPSGVGREAFF. Written as DNA, the CDR3 is TGTGCCAGCAGTCCATCCGGTGTGGGGAGGGAAGCTTTCTTT. Full variable domain (outside the CDR3, taken from reference TRBV28 and TRBJ1-1): DVKVTQSSRYLVKRTGEKVFLECVQDMDHENMFWYRQDPGLGLRLIYFSYDVKMKEKGDIPEGYSVSREKKERFSLILESASTNQTSMYLCASSPSGVGREAFFGQGTRLTVV.

CDR3 nucleotides: TGTGCCAGTAGTACGACAGCTTCCTACGAGCAGTACTTC. Amino acid sequence: CASSTTASYEQYF. This chain uses TRBV19 with TRBJ2-7; TRBD1 might be the D (5 bases). V lost 4 bases to trimming and J lost 1 base, with 8 bases between them. Germline V gives CDR1 LNHDA, CDR2 SQIVND (reference sequence). The CDR3 extends over 13 amino acids.

This chain links TRBV5-1 with TRBJ1-2, with 7 bases aligning to TRBD1. This CDR3 is built from 14 residues. V lost 0 bases, J lost 6 bases, and 5 bases stayed unmatched. Germline lookup yields CDR1 SGHRS and CDR2 YFSETQ. The CDR3 bases are TGCGCCAGCAGCTTGGTCCAGACAGGGAATGGCTACACCTTC. Translation: CASSLVQTGNGYTF.

V usage is TRBV30 and J usage is TRBJ2-5, with TRBD1 matching over 9 bases. Germline V gene sequence: CDR1 GTSNPN, CDR2 SVGIG (reference sequence). This CDR3 is 15 amino acids long. V lost 2 bases to trimming and J lost 7 bases; unmatched junction nucleotides: 11. CDR3 bases: TGTGCCTGGAGTCTACAGGGGGCTGGTGGGGGGACCCAGTACTTC. As protein: CAWSLQGAGGGTQYF.

The CDR3 DNA reads TGTGCCAGCAGCGAGTCCCCAACTAATGAAAAACTGTTTTTT. Amino acids: CASSESPTNEKLFF. The J gene is TRBJ1-4, the V gene TRBV28; D gene unclear. Germline values: CDR1 MDHEN, CDR2 SYDVKM. This CDR3 has 14 amino acids. V was trimmed by 6 bases and J by 0 bases, leaving 8 bases between them.